This T cell receptor beta chain was observed in a study of T cell responses to AZD1222 COVID-19 vaccine. Assay used: immunoSEQ multiplex PCR; TCRdb lists only in-frame clones, some missing. Of 150,000 to 200,000 clones listed, about 94% are singletons. The CDR3 has 16 residues. Germline CDR1 reads SGHTA; CDR2 reads FQGTGA. V lost 4 bases to trimming and J lost 5 bases; unmatched junction nucleotides: 8. Study-wide results and limits: Unmutated variant regions are reportedly targeted by nearly half of spike-specific TCRs.

Details on this clone: Its antigen remains unknown.

The chain employs TRBV7-3 and TRBJ2-2; 9 nucleotides line up with TRBD1. This clonotype was obtained from an adult in good health. The sequences come from peripheral blood, collected on day 0 of AZD1222 vaccination. The CDR3 DNA reads as TGTGCCAGCAGCTCACCTGGACAGGGGACGACCGGGGAGCTGTTTTTT. It translates to CASSSPGQGTTGELFF.